This note documents a single T cell receptor beta chain sequence. The data derive from a study of technical replicates of blood from a few donors. The germline V gene has CDR1 GTSNPN and CDR2 SVGIG (reference sequence). Between the trimmed V and J ends, which lost 0 bases and 5 bases, there was a span of 14 bases. This CDR3 has 15 amino acids. Some clones are missing from TCRdb's copy, which holds only in-frame ones; the method was immunoSEQ multiplex PCR. The sample consists of about 81,000 clones, 75% to 90% of them appearing once. Material for sequencing was PBMCs. The clonotype comes from a human donor in good health. Some clones in this sample may be carry-over from other donors' samples. V usage is TRBV30 and J usage is TRBJ1-5, with D perhaps TRBD1 (5 bases). For the CDR3, the DNA is TGTGCCTGGAGTGTACGTTGGACAAGTTATCAGCCCCAGCATTTT. Its protein product is CAWSVRWTSYQPQHF.